The clone carrying this TCR beta chain came up many times. Its antigen remains unknown. This entry belongs to a study of CD8+CD57+ T cells in acquired aplastic anemia. Across the whole study: Sorted CD4+ and CD8+ cells yielded 3.2 ug of DNA on average.

Genomic DNA, the template, was used for profiling of the TCR beta VDJ and CDR3. MiXCR, applied by TCRdb to the reads, yields one record per CDR3 protein. The sample includes around 150,000 distinct CDR3 sequences, around half seen only once; the top ten take around 2.9%. Study-wide results and caveats: Patients and controls shared 25 to 30 CD8+ CDR3 sequences, which appeared highly expressed in patients and within their immunodominant clones.

It was patients with CD8+CD57+ cell expansion by flow cytometry who were chosen for sequencing. No therapy had been given to the patients at the time of blood sampling. Trimming took off 3 bases at V and 2 bases at J, with 5 bases between the two ends. This CDR3 is 14 amino acids long. The receptor was derived from a human donor with aplastic anemia. Sequenced: sorted CD4+, CD8+, or CD8+CD57+ T cells (not recorded which) from PBMCs. The chain joins TRBV12-3 or TRBV12-4 to TRBJ2-6; D is ambiguous. The CDR3 here is CASSFFTGANVLTF. The CDR3 nucleotides read TGTGCCAGCAGTTTTTTCACTGGGGCCAACGTCCTGACTTTC.